A single sample gave rise to the 31 T cell receptor beta chains below, sequenced in a study of coeliac disease. TCRdb's copy holds only in-frame clones and misses some; the assay was immunoSEQ multiplex PCR. The repertoire has 7,500 to 9,500 clones, roughly 70% of them found once; the top ten carry around 20%. Source material: lamina propria lymphocytes from the gut. The receptors originated from a woman aged 55-70 years with celiac disease.

This clone was observed a handful of times. The chain employs TRBV30 and TRBJ1-1; D not certain. Germline loops: CDR1 GTSNPN, CDR2 SVGIG (reference sequence). V was cut by 2 bases and J by 7 bases, with 8 bases left in between. The CDR3 is 11 residues long. Here the CDR3 DNA reads TGTGCCTGGAGTCCTCCAGGTGAAGCTTTCTTT. Amino acids: CAWSPPGEAFF.

In this sample, this clone turned up a few times. The rearrangement joins TRBV7-2 to TRBJ2-1, with 8 nucleotides matching TRBD2. The germline gives CDR1 SGHTA, CDR2 FQGNSA. The trim removed 3 bases at V and 16 bases at J, leaving 11 bases unmatched. The CDR3 runs to 13 residues. The CDR3 protein is CASSLGLVRALFF. The CDR3 DNA follows: TGTGCCAGCAGCTTGGGACTAGTAAGAGCACTTTTCTTC.

The table lists this clone with a few counts. The chain employs TRBV5-5 and TRBJ2-4; tentative D call: TRBD1 (5 bases). Trimming pared 4 bases from V and 5 bases from J, leaving 16 bases between. This CDR3 has 15 residues. CDR1 is SGHKS and CDR2 is YYEKEE in the germline V gene (reference sequence). The CDR3 coding sequence is TGTGCCAGCAGCCAAGCCCGACAGCCGGAAAACATTCAGTACTTC. It is translated as CASSQARQPENIQYF.

The J gene is TRBJ2-1, the V gene TRBV13; weak D call: TRBD2 (7 bases). In germline, CDR1 is PRHDT, CDR2 FYEKMQ (reference sequence). Trimming removed 2 bases from V and 0 bases from J, with 17 bases in between. The CDR3 totals 18 residues. The CDR3 region is CASSLKGGAPSSYNEQFF. The DNA for the CDR3 is TGTGCCAGCAGCTTAAAAGGGGGGGCCCCCAGCTCCTACAATGAGCAGTTCTTC.

V usage is TRBV5-8 and J usage is TRBJ1-5; no definite D call. This CDR3 contains 16 residues. Per germline, CDR1 SGHTS and CDR2 YDEGEE. Trimming took 4 bases from V and 13 from J, leaving 27 bases between them. The CDR3 DNA reads TGTGCCAGCAGCGACAATGGGTACATCGACGATTTGGTACAGCATTTT. Amino acids: CASSDNGYIDDLVQHF.

The chain carries TRBV18 and TRBJ1-2; perhaps TRBD1 as D (5 bases). The CDR3 consists of 15 residues. Germline values: CDR1 KGHSH, CDR2 LQKENI. With 6 bases removed from V and 0 bases from J, the gap between germline ends came to 14 bases. CDR3 sequence: CASSPQGGPNYGYTF. DNA of the CDR3: TGTGCCAGCTCTCCCCAGGGAGGTCCTAACTATGGCTACACCTTC.

The gene calls are TRBV27 and TRBJ1-1, with D possibly matching TRBD1 (6 bases). V gave up 2 bases and J gave up 6 bases, with 16 bases separating them. CDR1 is MNHEY and CDR2 is SMNVEV in the germline V gene (reference sequence). The CDR3 extends over 15 amino acids. The CDR3 nucleotides are TGTGCCAGCAGTTTACTGGGGGCGCCGAGGGCTGAAGCTTTCTTT. Residues: CASSLLGAPRAEAFF.

The genes are TRBV5-1 and TRBJ2-5; 9 positions match TRBD1. The end of the DNA aligns better with TRBJ2-7, so the J call may be wrong. The length of the CDR3 is 15 residues. Germline values: CDR1 SGHRS, CDR2 YFSETQ. For the CDR3, the DNA is TGCGCCAGCAACTCCGGGACAGGGCGGTTCTACGAGCAGTACTTC. Translated: CASNSGTGRFYEQYF.

This chain's CDR3 is CASSQVLGQGAYEQYF. CDR3 nucleotides: TGCGCCAGCAGCCAGGTACTCGGACAGGGGGCCTACGAGCAGTACTTC. This sequence joins TRBV4-3 and TRBJ2-7, with 10 bases that match TRBD1. The CDR3 has 16 amino acids. CDR1 is LGHNA and CDR2 is YSLEER in the germline V gene. Germline trimming cut 3 bases from V and 2 bases from J; bases unmatched to any gene: 7.

This clone has more than one count but fewer than ten. The chain has TRBV19 and TRBJ2-5, with D unclear. The CDR3 length is 13 residues. CDR1 and CDR2 from the germline V gene are LNHDA and SQIVND (reference sequence). V shed 0 bases and J shed 9 bases, with 11 bases lying between them. In nucleotides, the CDR3 is TGTGCCAGTAGTATAGATCCCCGCAGTCCCCAGTACTTC. Its translation: CASSIDPRSPQYF.

Here the CDR3 reads CASSQIQGVLYGYTF. In DNA form, the CDR3 reads TGCGCCAGCAGCCAAATACAGGGGGTCCTCTATGGCTACACCTTC. This chain uses TRBV4-1 with TRBJ1-2, with TRBD1 identical over 8 bases. The CDR3 has 15 amino acids. V trimming: 2 bases; J trimming: 4 bases; junction bases outside the gene matches: 6. Germline CDR1 and CDR2: MGHRA and YSYEKL.

This clone was seen a few times. The gene calls are TRBV30 and TRBJ2-7; TRBD1 aligns across 8 bases. Germline CDR1 is GTSNPN and CDR2 is SVGIG (reference sequence). V was pared by 8 bases and J by 2 bases, with 5 bases of the junction left unmatched. The CDR3 loop spans 12 amino acids. The CDR3 DNA is TGTGCCGGGGACAGGAGCACCTACGAGCAGTACTTC. As protein: CAGDRSTYEQYF.

This rearrangement joins TRBV18 to TRBJ2-1; unclear D gene. Between the trimmed V and J ends, which lost 6 bases and 10 bases, there was a span of 25 bases. Germline CDR1 reads KGHSH; CDR2 reads LQKENI. CDR3 length: 16 amino acids. The CDR3 loop is CASSFPLELFGEEQFF. CDR3 DNA sequence: TGTGCCAGCTCTTTCCCTTTAGAGCTTTTCGGTGAAGAGCAGTTCTTC.

The sample holds a few counts of this clone. The rearrangement links TRBV30 to TRBJ2-3; D unresolved. The CDR3 is 13 amino acids. Trimming stripped 4 bases from V and 8 bases from J, with 16 bases between. The germline V gene encodes CDR1 GTSNPN and CDR2 SVGIG (reference sequence). This CDR3 reads CAWTTHPPGTQYF. The CDR3 DNA follows: TGTGCCTGGACGACTCACCCCCCCGGTACGCAGTATTTT.

J is TRBJ1-1 and V is TRBV10-1; D is ambiguous. This CDR3 has 16 residues. V lost 0 bases and J lost 7, with 18 bases in between. CDR1 and CDR2 (germline): WNHNN, SYGVQD (reference sequence). For the CDR3, the DNA is TGCGCCAGCAGTGAGTCGGAGACGCCAAACGGCTATGAAGCTTTCTTT. Translation: CASSESETPNGYEAFF.

This clone counts as medium-sized (0.01 to 0.1%). The chain combines TRBV30 with TRBJ1-3; 7 bases line up with TRBD1. CDR1 is GTSNPN, CDR2 SVGIG, per germline (reference sequence). There are 16 residues in the CDR3. Trimming at V came to 3 bases and at J to 2 bases, leaving 10 bases not matched to a gene. In DNA form, the CDR3 reads TGTGCCTGGAGCCCCGACAGGGTACGGACTGGAAACACCATATATTTT. It codes for CAWSPDRVRTGNTIYF.

The chain has TRBV5-6 and TRBJ1-4, with 9 bases aligning to TRBD1. The CDR3 runs 15 residues. Germline V gene lookup returns CDR1 SGHDT and CDR2 YYEEEE. J gave up 6 bases and V 0 bases, and 3 bases lay outside the gene matches. The CDR3 DNA sequence: TGTGCCAGCAGCTTGGACAGGGGGCGGCATGAAAAACTGTTTTTT. Encoded protein: CASSLDRGRHEKLFF. Variable domain in full (rest from reference TRBV5-6 and TRBJ1-4): DAGVTQSPTHLIKTRGQQVTLRCSPKSGHDTVSWYQQALGQGPQFIFQYYEEEERQRGNFPDRFSGHQFPNYSSELNVNALLLGDSALYLCASSLDRGRHEKLFFGSGTQLSVL.

This clone was seen more than once but under ten times. The chain uses TRBV28 and TRBJ1-4; D is unresolved. V was trimmed by 7 bases and J by 8 bases, leaving 8 bases between them. Germline V gene sequence: CDR1 MDHEN, CDR2 SYDVKM. The CDR3 is 11 residues long. The CDR3 coding sequence is TGTGCCAGCAATAAACAAGAAAAACTGTTTTTT. Translating gives CASNKQEKLFF.

The chain couples TRBV30 to TRBJ2-1; 8 bases are shared with TRBD2. The V segment lost 2 bases and the J segment 4 bases; nucleotides outside the gene matches: 4. This CDR3 contains 14 residues. Germline lookup yields CDR1 GTSNPN and CDR2 SVGIG (reference sequence). As DNA, the CDR3 is TGTGCCTGGAGTAATACGGGAGGGTACAATGAGCAGTTCTTC. Amino acid sequence: CAWSNTGGYNEQFF.

This clone was seen a few times. The J gene is TRBJ1-5, the V gene TRBV10-1; maybe TRBD1 (5 bases). CDR1 and CDR2 from the germline V gene are WNHNN and SYGVQD (reference sequence). Deletions cut 11 bases from V and 2 bases from J, with 13 bases between. The CDR3 covers 13 residues. The CDR3 loop reads CAGDRGGNQPQHF. The CDR3 nucleotides are TGCGCCGGGGACCGGGGGGGCAATCAGCCCCAGCATTTT.

This chain connects TRBV10-3 to TRBJ2-5, with a possible D match to TRBD2 (7 bases). The germline gives CDR1 ENHRY, CDR2 SYGVKD. V lost 9 bases to trimming and J lost 0 bases, with 11 bases between them. The CDR3 spans 13 residues. CDR3 sequence (DNA): TGTGCCATGGGGGGGGCGGACCAAGAGACCCAGTACTTC. This translates into CAMGGADQETQYF.

V and J are TRBV7-9 and TRBJ1-4, with D perhaps TRBD1 (6 bases). Deletions cut 3 bases from V and 7 bases from J, with 15 bases between. This CDR3 has 15 residues. Germline V gene lookup returns CDR1 SEHNR and CDR2 FQNEAQ (reference sequence). The CDR3 spells CASSLFGQGGEKLFF. The CDR3 DNA reads TGTGCCAGCAGCTTGTTCGGTCAAGGGGGTGAAAAACTGTTTTTT.

The chain employs TRBV5-4 and TRBJ2-7; 8 bases agree with TRBD2. The CDR3 has 15 residues. Germline V gene sequence: CDR1 SGHNT, CDR2 YYREEE (reference sequence). V trimming: 3 bases; J trimming: 5 bases; junction bases outside the gene matches: 10. The CDR3: CASSSGTRGVDEQYF. The CDR3 DNA reads as TGTGCCAGCAGCTCCGGGACTAGAGGAGTCGACGAGCAGTACTTC. The whole variable domain, remainder taken from reference TRBV5-4 and TRBJ2-7, is ETGVTQSPTHLIKTRGQQVTLRCSSQSGHNTVSWYQQALGQGPQFIFQYYREEENGRGNFPPRFSGLQFPNYSSELNVNALELDDSALYLCASSSGTRGVDEQYFGPGTRLTVT.

In its sample, this clone is large. This chain joins TRBV7-9 and TRBJ2-7, with TRBD2 identical over 7 bases. The CDR3 has 15 residues. Germline values: CDR1 SEHNR, CDR2 FQNEAQ (reference sequence). Germline trimming cut 1 base from V and 7 bases from J; bases unmatched to any gene: 10. CDR3 sequence: CASSLEVGGPREQYF. CDR3 coding DNA: TGTGCCAGCAGCTTAGAGGTGGGAGGGCCTCGGGAGCAGTACTTC.

The gene calls are TRBV2 and TRBJ1-3; tentatively, D is TRBD1 (5 bases). V shed 7 bases and J shed 0 bases, with 10 bases lying between them. The CDR3 is 14 residues long. Germline-derived CDR1 and CDR2 are SNHLY and FYNNEI. CDR3 residues: CASTGGGSGNTIYF. CDR3 in DNA: TGTGCCAGCACCGGCGGGGGCTCTGGAAACACCATATATTTT. Drawing the rest from reference TRBV2 and TRBJ1-3, the complete variable domain is EPEVTQTPSHQVTQMGQEVILRCVPISNHLYFYWYRQILGQKVEFLVSFYNNEISEKSEIFDDQFSVERPDGSNFTLKIRSTKLEDSAMYFCASTGGGSGNTIYFGEGSWLTVV.

The CDR3 DNA follows: TGTGCCAGCAGTATAGGGGGTCCCGGGGAGCTGTTTTTT. Protein sequence: CASSIGGPGELFF. V gene TRBV27 combines with J gene TRBJ2-2; maybe TRBD1 (6 bases). Trimming took 5 bases from V and 6 from J, leaving 10 bases between them. Germline values: CDR1 MNHEY, CDR2 SMNVEV (reference sequence). The CDR3 is 13 residues long.

A few counts support this clone. The genes are TRBV10-3 and TRBJ2-3, with a weak D call TRBD1 (6 bases). Trimming left V 4 bases short and J 1 base short, with 6 bases between. Per the germline V gene, CDR1 is ENHRY and CDR2 is SYGVKD. There are 13 residues in the CDR3. For the CDR3, the DNA is TGTGCCATCAGTGGGGGGCGCACAGATACGCAGTATTTT. Encoded protein: CAISGGRTDTQYF.

This clone showed up just a few times. The V gene is TRBV5-4, the J gene TRBJ2-3; 12 bases map to TRBD2. After removal of 0 bases from V and 10 bases from J, the junction contained 6 bases not matched to a gene. CDR1 and CDR2 from the germline V gene are SGHNT and YYREEE (reference sequence). The CDR3 spans 15 residues. CDR3 sequence reads: CASSLATRTSGAQYF. The CDR3 coding sequence is TGTGCCAGCAGCTTGGCCACCCGGACTAGCGGGGCGCAGTATTTT.

The chain uses TRBV16 and TRBJ1-3, with no clear D. CDR1 is KGHSY and CDR2 is FQNENV in the germline V gene. The CDR3 has 16 amino acids. V gave up 0 bases and J gave up 8 bases, with 17 bases separating them. The DNA for the CDR3 is TGTGCCAGCAGCCAATCGCGCAGTCGTTTGAGGGACACCATATATTTT. Protein sequence: CASSQSRSRLRDTIYF.

The J gene is TRBJ1-2, the V gene TRBV28; 10 bases are shared with TRBD1. This CDR3 is built from 15 residues. J lost 8 bases, V lost 1 base, and 7 bases had no gene match. The V gene's germline CDR1 is MDHEN and CDR2 SYDVKM. CDR3 bases: TGTGCCAGCAGTTTATCGACAGGGGGCGCGGGGGGCTACACCTTC. Protein sequence: CASSLSTGGAGGYTF.

This clone turned up a few times. The chain couples TRBV2 to TRBJ2-1; 12 nucleotides align to TRBD2. The CDR3 loop spans 16 amino acids. Unmatched junction bases numbered 5, after V lost 6 bases and J lost 2 bases. In germline, CDR1 is SNHLY, CDR2 FYNNEI. The CDR3 here is CASSLAGGIPYNEQFF. CDR3 bases: TGTGCCAGCAGCCTAGCGGGAGGGATCCCCTACAATGAGCAGTTCTTC. The whole variable domain, filled in from reference TRBV2 and TRBJ2-1, reads EPEVTQTPSHQVTQMGQEVILRCVPISNHLYFYWYRQILGQKVEFLVSFYNNEISEKSEIFDDQFSVERPDGSNFTLKIRSTKLEDSAMYFCASSLAGGIPYNEQFFGPGTRLTVL.